A single sample is the source of the 8 T cell receptor beta chains below, sequenced in a study of T cell responses to AZD1222 COVID-19 vaccine (dated by TCRdb to the early 2020s). Per the publication, the time point label means: baseline before first vaccination. The protocol used for the library was the immunoSEQ multiplex PCR assay. TCRdb took over this immuneACCESS table, retaining in-frame rearrangements with V and J assigned. Such tables are incomplete; in checked studies, under half of the missing clones stem from an unresolved V gene, and the remainder is unexplained. The sample table holds about 110,000 clones, of which about four fifths were seen once. The ten largest clones capture 4% to 5% of the sample. The sample in question was peripheral blood, obtained on day 0 of AZD1222 vaccination. The receptors come from an adult in good health.

The chain combines TRBV12-5 with TRBJ2-1; D is unclear. The CDR3 loop spans 16 amino acids. Trimming took off 0 bases at V and 6 bases at J, with 15 bases between the two ends. Germline V gene sequence: CDR1 LGHNT, CDR2 FRNRAP. CDR3 loop: CASGLVHGRWGNEQFF. The DNA of the CDR3 is TGTGCTAGTGGTTTGGTACATGGCCGCTGGGGCAATGAGCAGTTCTTC. Variable domain in full (rest from reference TRBV12-5 and TRBJ2-1): DARVTQTPRHKVTEMGQEVTMRCQPILGHNTVFWYRQTMMQGLELLAYFRNRAPLDDSGMPKDRFSAEMPDATLATLKIQPSEPRDSAVYFCASGLVHGRWGNEQFFGPGTRLTVL.

The chain is built from TRBV4-1 and TRBJ1-2; 12 bases agree with TRBD1. V trimming: 3 bases; J trimming: 7 bases; junction bases outside the gene matches: 15. Germline lookup yields CDR1 MGHRA and CDR2 YSYEKL. The CDR3 is 18 amino acids. CDR3 protein: CASSQTPGTGGVWRGYTF. CDR3 DNA sequence: TGCGCCAGCAGCCAGACACCCGGGACAGGGGGCGTCTGGCGTGGCTACACCTTC.

The chain has TRBV11-2 and TRBJ2-7; a weak D match, TRBD1 (5 bases). Between the trimmed V and J ends, which lost 2 bases and 4 bases, there was a span of 15 bases. The germline gives CDR1 SGHAT, CDR2 FQNNGV. The CDR3 contains 15 residues. CDR3 amino acids: CASSLRRQGPYEQYF. CDR3 nucleotide sequence: TGTGCCAGCAGCTTACGGCGGCAGGGCCCTTACGAGCAGTACTTC.

V gene TRBV18 combines with J gene TRBJ1-1; 7 bases match TRBD1. The junction had 12 bases not matched to a gene; V was cut back by 3 bases and J by 5 bases. Germline V lookup: CDR1 KGHSH, CDR2 LQKENI. The CDR3 extends over 16 amino acids. The CDR3 protein is CASSPSTGALGTEAFF. CDR3 sequence (DNA): TGTGCCAGCTCACCGTCTACAGGGGCTCTGGGGACTGAAGCTTTCTTT.

The rearrangement uses TRBV28 and TRBJ2-3, with a possible D match to TRBD1 (6 bases). The germline V and J ends were trimmed by 7 bases and 0 bases, with 14 bases remaining between them. The CDR3 is made up of 15 amino acids. Germline V CDR1 and CDR2: MDHEN, SYDVKM. The CDR3, as DNA: TGTGCCAGCAACATAGGGACACCGAGCACAGATACGCAGTATTTT. It yields the protein CASNIGTPSTDTQYF.

This rearrangement joins TRBV28 to TRBJ2-3; TRBD2 agrees at 8 bases. The CDR3 loop spans 16 amino acids. J lost 6 bases, V lost 2 bases, and 10 bases had no gene match. Looked up from germline, CDR1 is MDHEN and CDR2 is SYDVKM. CDR3 sequence reads: CASSLQIAGLRDTQYF. DNA of the CDR3: TGTGCCAGCAGTTTACAAATAGCGGGACTCCGGGATACGCAGTATTTT.

The chain joins TRBV6-2 or TRBV6-3 to TRBJ1-2; 7 bases align to TRBD1. The CDR3 length is 15 residues. Germline V CDR1 and CDR2: MNHEY, SVGEGT. V trimming: 2 bases; J trimming: 4 bases; junction bases outside the gene matches: 7. The CDR3 bases are TGTGCCAGCAGTTACCCGGGACAGCAGGCCTATGGCTACACCTTC. Encoded protein: CASSYPGQQAYGYTF.

The chain is built from TRBV4-3 and TRBJ1-3; 12 bases fit TRBD1. The V and J ends lost 0 bases and 4 bases, in that order; junction bases with no gene match: 7. Germline CDR1 reads LGHNA; CDR2 reads YSLEER. The CDR3 spans 18 residues. The CDR3 DNA is TGCGCCAGCAGCCAAGATTGGGGACAGGGGGCTTGGGGAAACACCATATATTTT. Its protein product is CASSQDWGQGAWGNTIYF.